This T cell receptor beta chain is from a study of cytomegalovirus exposure and HLA in healthy donors. Study conclusions and caveats: A later analysis, which compared TCR beta chains of equal frequency, found the HLA-associated ones more clonally expanded. From TCR beta sequences, most subjects' HLA-A and HLA-B alleles were reportedly predicted accurately.

A multiplex PCR was run with 60 Vbeta primers and 13 Jbeta primers. Clones were read by immunoSEQ multiplex PCR, and TCRdb kept only the in-frame ones, dropping some. The data show 150,000 to 200,000 clones, roughly 80% seen once. In the case of this clone: As yet, its antigen is unknown.

The material sequenced was PBMCs. This receptor was taken from a woman aged 18-35 years in good health and CMV-seronegative.

The CDR3 reads CASSPAGRQPPNTEAFF. The CDR3, as DNA: TGTGCCAGCAGTCCCGCGGGCAGGCAGCCACCGAACACTGAAGCTTTCTTT. The V call is TRBV28, the J call TRBJ1-1; D ambiguous. Deletions cut 5 bases from V and 1 base from J, with 20 bases between. The CDR3 consists of 17 residues. Germline assignment: CDR1 MDHEN and CDR2 SYDVKM.